In its sample, the clone carrying this T cell receptor (beta chain) was seen once. This specimen comes from a study of blood T cell repertoires in COVID-19. Overall study context: Whether acute or convalescent, the COVID-19 samples came from the United States, Italy and Spain. The analysed material was cDNA or gDNA that came from T cells, B-cell-depleted T cells, or PBMCs.

TCRdb's copy holds only in-frame clones and misses some; the assay was immunoSEQ multiplex PCR. The sample contains around 180,000 clones, 88% of which appear only once. Looked up from germline, CDR1 is MNHEY and CDR2 is SMNVEV (reference sequence). The CDR3 has 14 amino acids. V trimming: 6 bases; J trimming: 1 base; junction bases outside the gene matches: 5. The sample comprised peripheral blood. The sequence came from a man between 60 and 75 years old with acute or convalescent COVID-19. The rearrangement links TRBV27 to TRBJ1-1, with 7 nucleotides matching TRBD1. CDR3 protein: CASRVDRANTEAFF. CDR3 in DNA: TGTGCCAGCAGGGTCGACAGGGCGAACACTGAAGCTTTCTTT.